Sequencing of this T cell receptor (beta chain) was carried out in a study of T-cell reconstitution after alpha-beta-depleted transplantation in children. Points from the study as a whole: Several hundred expanded graft clones reportedly supplied alpha-beta T cells about two months after transplant.

This clonotype appeared a few times. The antigen remains undetermined. V lost 5 bases, J lost 7 bases, and 20 bases stayed unmatched. Germline V gene data show CDR1 as DFQATT and CDR2 as SNEGSKA (reference sequence). The CDR3 loop spans 17 amino acids. Unique molecular identifiers were incorporated during preparation of the TCRbeta library. TCRdb reprocessed the PCR reads via MiXCR and lists one record per CDR3 protein. This sample has fewer than 550,000 distinct CDR3 sequences, with roughly 10% found just once. This rearrangement joins TRBV20-1 to TRBJ2-1; 7 bases agree with TRBD1. The TCR comes from a female patient between 2 and 15 years old who had a stem cell transplant for aplastic anemia, so the T cells may come from the graft donor. The starting material was PBMCs, mostly from graft donor cells, obtained 180 days after TCRalphabeta/CD19-depleted stem cell transplant. This CDR3 is CSAAKTSGTDFPNEQFF. The CDR3 bases are TGCAGTGCTGCCAAGACATCCGGGACAGATTTTCCTAATGAGCAGTTCTTC.